These 14 T cell receptor beta chains came from one sample sequenced in a study of T cell responses to AZD1222 COVID-19 vaccine listed by TCRdb under 2021. The time point label corresponds to: about 28 days (+/-7) after the second vaccine dose. In the paper's terms, the treatment or condition label means: meningococcal conjugate vaccine given as trial control. The library came from the immunoSEQ multiplex PCR assay. Drawn from immuneACCESS, this table holds only the in-frame rearrangements with V and J called that TCRdb kept. Clones are partly lost; checked studies trace under half to an unresolved V gene and leave the rest unexplained. The sample table holds 200,000 to 250,000 clones, of which approximately 94% were seen once. The top ten constitute 1.7% of the sample. The sample was peripheral blood, taken 28 days after the second dose of the MenACWY control vaccine. These receptor sequences come from an adult who received the MenACWY meningococcal vaccine as a control.

The J gene is TRBJ2-7, the V gene TRBV5-8; 16 bases line up with TRBD2. The V gene's germline CDR1 is SGHTS and CDR2 YDEGEE. This CDR3 is 18 amino acids long. The trim removed 2 bases at V and 2 bases at J, leaving 7 bases unmatched. CDR3 sequence: CASSLEGLAGGPTYEQYF. CDR3 bases: TGTGCCAGCAGCTTAGAGGGACTAGCGGGAGGGCCGACCTACGAGCAGTACTTC.

V gene TRBV29-1 combines with J gene TRBJ1-4; 9 bases map to TRBD1. Unmatched junction bases numbered 4, after V lost 3 bases and J lost 8 bases. The CDR3 covers 13 residues. Germline assignment: CDR1 SQVTM and CDR2 ANQGSEA. The CDR3 is CSVERQGEEKLFF. The CDR3 nucleotides are TGCAGCGTTGAGCGACAGGGGGAGGAAAAACTGTTTTTT.

This clone was counted only a few times. The rearrangement links TRBV28 to TRBJ1-2; D unclear. V was cut by 7 bases and J by 4 bases, with 16 bases left in between. The germline CDR1 and CDR2 sequences are MDHEN and SYDVKM. This CDR3 has 14 amino acids. The CDR3 DNA reads TGTGCCAGCAACCAACGGCAGGAAGTCTATGGCTACACCTTC. Its translation is CASNQRQEVYGYTF.

This chain links TRBV9 with TRBJ2-7, with 10 bases identical to TRBD2. The CDR3 loop spans 16 amino acids. The V gene's germline CDR1 is SGDLS and CDR2 YYNGEE. The junction had 5 bases not matched to a gene; V was cut back by 1 base and J by 1 base. This CDR3 is CASSVTSSGGSYEQYF. For the CDR3, the DNA is TGTGCCAGCAGCGTAACTTCTAGCGGGGGTTCCTACGAGCAGTACTTC.

V is TRBV7-9 and J is TRBJ1-1; a weak D match, TRBD1 (5 bases). Germline CDR1 reads SEHNR; CDR2 reads FQNEAQ (reference sequence). The CDR3 loop spans 14 amino acids. Trimming cost V 6 bases and J 0 bases, with 11 bases left between them. The CDR3 here is CASRPTGVNTEAFF. The CDR3 bases are TGTGCCAGCAGACCCACGGGGGTGAACACTGAAGCTTTCTTT.

This chain uses TRBV29-1 with TRBJ2-7; 9 bases align to TRBD1. V dropped 7 bases and J dropped 2; count of bases not matched to a gene: 9. The V gene's germline CDR1 is SQVTM and CDR2 ANQGSEA. The CDR3 is made up of 14 amino acids. CDR3 loop: CSAFGTGSPYEQYF. DNA for the CDR3: TGCAGCGCTTTTGGGACAGGGAGCCCCTACGAGCAGTACTTC.

This chain uses TRBV2 with TRBJ2-7; D is possibly TRBD1 or TRBD2 (6 bases each). V lost 0 bases and J lost 3, with 15 bases in between. The germline CDR1 and CDR2 sequences are SNHLY and FYNNEI. CDR3 size: 16 residues. CDR3 protein: CASSEAGGLINYEQYF. In nucleotides, the CDR3 is TGTGCCAGCAGTGAAGCGGGGGGCTTAATCAACTACGAGCAGTACTTC.

V and J are TRBV19 and TRBJ2-1, with D possibly being TRBD2 (6 bases). The germline CDR1 and CDR2 sequences are LNHDA and SQIVND (reference sequence). The CDR3 runs 15 residues. The V and J ends lost 8 bases and 5 bases respectively, with 19 bases between them. The CDR3 DNA reads as TGTGCCAGTTCGGGACTGACCGTTTCGGACAATGAGCAGTTCTTC. It translates to CASSGLTVSDNEQFF.

CDR3 sequence reads: CASSPYAPQDSYEQYF. The DNA of the CDR3 is TGTGCCAGCAGCCCGTACGCCCCACAGGACTCCTACGAGCAGTACTTC. The chain carries TRBV27 and TRBJ2-7; D possibly corresponds to TRBD1 (5 bases). There are 16 residues in the CDR3. V gave up 6 bases and J gave up 0 bases, with 18 bases separating them. The germline V gene has CDR1 MNHEY and CDR2 SMNVEV (reference sequence).

V is TRBV5-4 and J is TRBJ2-7, with D possibly TRBD1 on 6 matching bases. Trimming removed 4 bases from V and 0 bases from J, with 14 bases in between. The CDR3 spans 15 residues. The germline gives CDR1 SGHNT, CDR2 YYREEE (reference sequence). CDR3 nucleotides: TGTGCCAGCAGCACCAGGGGTACCGGCTCCTACGAGCAGTACTTC. This codes for CASSTRGTGSYEQYF.

This clone showed up just a few times. The chain has TRBV5-6 and TRBJ1-2; weak D call: TRBD1 (5 bases). Germline loops: CDR1 SGHDT, CDR2 YYEEEE. CDR3 size: 15 residues. The V end was cut by 3 bases, the J end by 6 bases, with 18 bases between. The CDR3 sequence is CASSSIGDQGDGYTF. CDR3 bases: TGTGCCAGCAGCTCAATAGGCGATCAGGGTGATGGCTACACCTTC.

This clone is a singleton in its sample. The chain couples TRBV29-1 to TRBJ2-4, with TRBD1 matching over 10 bases. CDR3 length: 14 residues. CDR1 is SQVTM and CDR2 is ANQGSEA in the germline V gene. With V trimmed by 4 bases and J by 6 bases, 6 bases remained unmatched. CDR3 protein: CSVARTGGRNIQYF. The CDR3 DNA follows: TGCAGCGTTGCCAGGACAGGGGGAAGAAACATTCAGTACTTC.

This chain links TRBV7-2 with TRBJ2-7; 7 positions agree with TRBD1. Germline V lookup: CDR1 SGHTA, CDR2 FQGNSA. The length of the CDR3 is 13 residues. Trimming removed 3 bases from V and 6 bases from J; junction bases left unmatched: 5. The CDR3 reads CASSFSTGAEQYF. DNA of the CDR3: TGTGCCAGCAGCTTTAGCACAGGGGCCGAGCAGTACTTC.

This chain joins TRBV6-5 and TRBJ1-4, with D perhaps TRBD1 (6 bases). The CDR3 extends over 12 amino acids. Between the trimmed V and J ends, which lost 6 bases and 8 bases, there was a span of 10 bases. Germline assignment: CDR1 MNHEY and CDR2 SVGAGI. DNA of the CDR3: TGTGCCAGCAGCAGGGGAGGCGAAAAACTGTTTTTT. It yields the protein CASSRGGEKLFF.